The rows below give T cell receptor beta chains drawn from one sample of a study of OX40 agonist ivuxolimab in advanced cancers. Only in-frame clones appear in the TCRdb table, and some are missing; sequencing was by immunoSEQ multiplex PCR. Altogether about 61,000 clones are present, roughly nine tenths being singletons, with the ten largest covering about 1.2%. Sequenced here: CD4+ or CD8+ T cells sorted from blood, sampled in a trial of the OX40 agonist ivuxolimab. All receptors derive from an adult with an advanced solid tumor such as melanoma, head and neck, liver or kidney cancer. Each CDR3 is given without its conserved first and last residue.

j_call v_call cdr3_aa
TRBJ2-2 TRBV11-3 ASSSDGGTGELF
TRBJ1-1 TRBV7-2 ASTPSRNTEAF
TRBJ1-6 TRBV27 ASSLGVSPLH
TRBJ2-7 TRBV5-1 ASSADWSYEQY
TRBJ2-2 TRBV7-6 ASSLLTRGFPGELF
TRBJ1-5 TRBV6-1 ASSERRGPYSNQPQH
TRBJ1-2 TRBV5-1 ASSRLRDTDGYT
TRBJ1-5 TRBV18 ASSSDRGVEAQH
TRBJ2-4 TRBV19 ASSIEMGQPGAKNIQY
TRBJ2-7 TRBV4-2 ASSQGGGYGYEQY
TRBJ1-2 TRBV30 AWSITGVGGYT
TRBJ1-1 TRBV6-1 ASGPGRDYTEAF
TRBJ1-6 TRBV18 ASSPGSTSPLH
TRBJ2-5 TRBV9 ASSRGPAGETQY
TRBJ2-7 TRBV4-1 ASSSGQSYEQY
TRBJ2-1 TRBV5-1 ASSLWTSGGAHEQF
TRBJ2-2 TRBV2 ASGTSGTNTGELF
TRBJ2-3 TRBV10-3 ASRKGGWSGGTTNTQY
TRBJ1-4 TRBV5-4 ASSHGDRSNEKLF
TRBJ1-1 TRBV6-5 ASRSHSRPYTEAF
TRBJ1-1 TRBV5-1 ASSLMGSMNTEAF
TRBJ1-5 TRBV2 ASSSPYRGPVNQPQH
TRBJ1-2 TRBV18 ASSPEGGTGRGLHGYT
TRBJ1-3 TRBV5-6 ASTWFNRGAGNTIY
TRBJ1-2 TRBV16 ASSQSTRGSDGYT
TRBJ2-1 TRBV7-3 ASSRGLAVRYNEQF
TRBJ1-4 TRBV5-1 ASSSGQGVVTNEKLF
TRBJ1-3 TRBV4-1 ASSRTGGGNSGNTIY
TRBJ1-1 TRBV6-7 ASSYTGVNTEAF
TRBJ2-6 TRBV6-1 ASSDRTPALSGANVLT
TRBJ1-1 TRBV6-5 ASSSRPPNTEAF
TRBJ2-7 TRBV10-3 AISEYRGGEQY
TRBJ2-7 TRBV18 ASSPTKNGNAISGEQY
TRBJ1-6 TRBV15 ATSRDPPSGGGSPLH
TRBJ1-3 TRBV5-1 ASSFSPGTAGNTIY
TRBJ1-2 TRBV5-6 ASSLLGQGVYGYT
TRBJ1-5 TRBV7-8 ASSLFGGGGNQPQH
TRBJ2-1 TRBV11-2 ASSFRQARQYNEQF
TRBJ1-5 TRBV2 ASRLQGAGLNQPQH
TRBJ2-7 TRBV5-4 ASSLDWYEQY
TRBJ1-1 TRBV18 ASSPVGTEAF
TRBJ2-1 TRBV25-1 ASSGRGVGDNEQF
TRBJ1-4 TRBV6-1 ASSLTGLNEKLF
TRBJ1-1 TRBV2 ASSEEGGARTEAF
TRBJ2-1 TRBV7-2 ASSSTGVSYNEQF
TRBJ1-5 TRBV10-2 ASSDQLGQPQH
- TRBV4-1 ASSQRGVSSYEQY
TRBJ2-3 TRBV6-1 ASAGGGVSDTQY
TRBJ2-1 TRBV5-4 ASSSSGTYGEQF
TRBJ1-6 TRBV19 ASSGRDRVGSGSPLH
TRBJ1-3 TRBV7-2 ASSFQGYSGNTIY
TRBJ1-3 TRBV29-1 SVEFHRGSGNTIY
TRBJ2-7 TRBV13 ASSFRTGGVKQY
TRBJ1-6 TRBV6-5 ASKPRDRVNSPLH